This T cell receptor beta chain was sequenced during a study of cytomegalovirus exposure and HLA in healthy donors (dated by TCRdb to about 2017). Study-level background: In an earlier analysis of approximately 500 of the donors, around 300 Gb of sequence data and 120 million or so unique TCR beta sequences from roughly 180 million T cells were reported. An early release covering just under 650 HLA-typed donors comprised about 320 gigabases of sequencing data and around 85 million unique TCR sequences. The genetic ancestry cluster associated with self-reported Caucasian donors included approximately 85% of the roughly 400 genotyped donors. The study was designed to test whether signatures of past pathogen exposure could be identified by cataloging public T cell receptors. The T cell repertoires of some 700 subjects were profiled by immunosequencing and related to cytomegalovirus serostatus. A separate validation cohort of roughly 130 different subjects was used in addition to the 666-subject first cohort. To predict cytomegalovirus infection status, the study combined high-throughput TCR immunosequencing, statistical association of individual TCRs with disease status, and machine learning. In a later analysis, previously published TCR beta repertoires from several hundred donors were re-analyzed and high-resolution HLA genotyping was added so that TCR occurrence patterns could be studied. The later analysis used no new phenotypic data to find candidate immune exposures, relying instead on TCR beta sequences and their occurrence across donors. An earlier analysis of 587 of the donors applied high-throughput TCR beta sequencing to assess whether each TCR beta V gene segment acted as functional or pseudogenic. Donor age, sex, ethnicity and CMV serostatus were compiled together with the repertoire data. A later genetic analysis used genome-wide SNP genotypes for about 60% of the roughly 700 donors, treating that subset as a discovery cohort. All discovery cohort repertoires had been generated using a single sequencing platform. HLA typing covered class I and class II loci at four-digit resolution. Typing coverage differed by locus: A, B, C, DRB1 and DQB1 were typed in roughly 629-630 donors, DQA1 in 522, DPA1 in some 610, and DPB1 in around 490. Roughly 5 DR-DQ haplotypes were handled as single units for association and clustering because linkage in the cohort was strong. Across 398 genotyped donors of the cohort, an average of about 240,000 unique TCR beta nucleotide sequences per donor were sequenced, and about a sixth of those sequences were non-productive.

Results the study describes overall, beyond this receptor: In a later analysis, TCR association rates were found to vary across HLA loci, with the most associated TCRs seen for DRB1 alleles and the fewest for HLA-C alleles. An earlier analysis of approximately 540 of the donors showed that most TCR beta V segments appeared in productive rearrangements either about 87% or about 30% of the time, which broadly matched IMGT annotations. Because the 87-base-pair reads could not distinguish some IMGT-functional V segments, including TRBV6-2 and TRBV6-3, those segments were excluded. According to a later analysis, most CMV-associated TCR beta chains appeared to be HLA-restricted, and the HLA associations seemed to be driven largely by CMV exposure. Sequencing depth was assumed to be roughly uniform across donors in the presence/absence analyses, though that assumption may not hold. Correlated functional status among segregating V segments might reflect linkage disequilibrium, but an unknown experimental factor could not be ruled out. A few of the identified cytomegalovirus-associated TCR beta chains were confirmed in vitro to be specific for cytomegalovirus antigens. The authors suggested that the approach could potentially be generalized to other disease states and immunological phenotypes. A total of 150 to 200 TCR beta chains were listed by the study as associated with cytomegalovirus. Compared with the roughly 710-donor mean, donors in an Asian-associated ancestry cluster had fewer N-insertions in productive TCRs, according to a later genetic analysis. A group of highly shared sequence variants was considered likely to be a technical artifact of the sequencing pipeline. When HLA alleles, especially DR and DQ, strongly co-occurred, attributing TCR associations to individual alleles was difficult. Specific HLA alleles were associated with some 15,000 TCR beta sequences at a false discovery rate of 0.05 in a later analysis. A later analysis found that HLA-associated TCR beta chains were more clonally expanded and had lower generation probabilities than equally common non-associated chains. Most TCR sequences were seen in very few donors, while some public TCRs were found in many individuals. A further reported finding was that TCR beta sequences accurately predicted the HLA-A and HLA-B alleles for most subjects in the first cohort. Immune exposure information for the cohort was limited to CMV serostatus. In a later analysis, several top co-occurrence clusters were reported to appear linked to parvovirus B19, influenza, CMV and Epstein-Barr virus. The earlier analysis of 450 to 700 of the donors excluded 15 to 20 rarely observed V segments, including chromosome 9 orphons, because counts were too low. The classifier was reported to diagnose cytomegalovirus status with high specificity and sensitivity in both the original and validation cohorts. HLA typing was unavailable for some donors at each locus, so association tests used only the typed subset. Only TCR beta chains were sequenced in this cohort, and the absence of alpha or paired-chain data limited detectable features. V-gene and J-gene trimming of TCR beta chains was associated with a missense DCLRE1C variant in a later genetic analysis, and the association was replicated in an independent cohort.

In total, just over 650 healthy bone marrow donors made up the cohort. At the time of sampling, all cohort members were nominally healthy, though unrecorded immune exposures were likely present. The donor was CMV seronegative and belonged to the group of over 300 seronegative cohort members. A peripheral blood sample was provided by each donor, and peripheral blood mononuclear cells were used for TCR beta sequencing. Genomic DNA extraction from the blood cell samples was performed with the Qiagen DNeasy Blood Extraction Kit. Regarding this clone: Its antigen target is currently unknown.

V loses 4 bases, J loses 3 bases, and the germline ends lie 11 bases apart. The CDR1 and CDR2 encoded by the germline V gene are SGHRS and YFSETQ. Reading from cysteine to phenylalanine, the CDR3 counts 14 amino acids. Solely the CDR3 DNA is kept, with 42 bases framed from the first base. The library was produced with the immunoSEQ multiplex PCR assay. For the multiplex PCR, a mixture combining 60 forward primers for TCR Vbeta segments and 13 reverse primers for TCR Jbeta segments was used. A multiplex PCR assay on genomic DNA amplified the CDR3 region of rearranged TCR beta genes. On the Illumina HiSeq System, the amplified TCR beta libraries were sequenced as 87-base-pair reads. As for how the authors treated the data: Across the 670 or so repertoires, a later analysis counted tens of millions of unique TCR beta chains, roughly 11 million of which were shared by at least two donors. Raw reads were error-corrected and collapsed into unique sequences with a nearest-neighbor algorithm that merged closely related sequences to remove PCR and sequencing errors. To assign V, D and J gene segments, CDR3 sequences were aligned to IMGT reference sequences. For a sequence to be retained, at least a six-nucleotide match to both a V gene segment and a J gene segment was required. A rearrangement was called productive if the CDR3 had no stop codons and remained in frame with V and J, and every other rearrangement was called non-productive. CDR3 was defined according to IMGT convention as the region running from the second conserved V-encoded cysteine to the conserved J-encoded phenylalanine. The earlier analysis of 550 to 650 of the donors excluded any sequence lacking an unambiguous match to a single V gene segment. In an earlier analysis of 450 to 700 of the donors, V segments were called functional above 56.7% productive rearrangements and were called segregating when the between-donor standard deviation exceeded 5%. A statistical classification framework was built to diagnose cytomegalovirus status from the catalog of TCR beta chain sequences. In a later analysis, TCR nucleotide sequences were compared against IMGT/GENE-DB human TR gene sequences so that V and J genes could be assigned. A later analysis assigned CDR3 sequences and most-parsimonious VDJ recombination scenarios with the TCRdist pipeline. In a later analysis, every TCR beta chain was defined by the combination of its CDR3 amino acid sequence and its V-gene family, and reads without a unique V-gene family were dropped. To address suspected cross-contamination and a sequencing artifact, a later analysis removed approximately 590 highly shared, low-generation-probability nucleotide sequences. A later analysis calculated a clonal expansion index for each public chain from normalized within-repertoire ranks of inferred template counts. In a later analysis, generation probabilities were computed using a VDJ recombination model fitted to out-of-frame rearrangements, and the results were checked against IGoR. In a later analysis, TCR-TCR, TCR-HLA and TCR-CMV co-occurrence was scored with hypergeometric tests, and a repertoire-size bias correction was applied to TCR pairs. False discovery rates were estimated in a later analysis by permuting HLA or CMV assignments 20 times. A later analysis grouped co-occurring TCRs with DBSCAN, adding TCRdist sequence similarity when clustering within HLA-allele-positive subsets. Repertoires with fewer than 30,000 or more than 120,000 public chains were left out of co-occurrence clustering, as were about 5 repertoires with anomalous nucleotide sharing. In TCRdb, the immuneACCESS table is reduced to in-frame sequences with V and J assigned. These tables do not hold every clone; where another copy was compared, an unresolved V gene accounts for under half, and the others remain unexplained. V, J and clone size are those of that table, while D and trimming were read from the DNA. The sample table records around 50,000 clones. The ten most abundant clones make up approximately 7% of the sample.

The chain is encoded by TRBV5-1 joined to TRBJ1-5; the D gene is perhaps TRBD1, on 6 matching bases. This clonotype was obtained from a woman between 40 and 50 years old in good health and CMV-seronegative. Sample: PBMCs. CDR3 protein: CASSLGQYNQPQHF. The DNA sequence is given as TGCGCCAGCAGCCTAGGACAGTACAATCAGCCCCAGCATTTT.